What follows are 5 T cell receptor beta chains derived from one specimen sequenced in a study of shared clonotypes between healthy human individuals. TCRdb's table, derived via immunoSEQ multiplex PCR, lists solely in-frame clones and lacks some. The sample consists of 2.3 million or so clones, over 90% of them appearing once. Sequenced material: naive CD4+ T cells from PBMCs. The subset is: CD45RA+ positively selected. These receptors came from a young man in good health. Some clones in this sample may be carry-over from other donors' samples.

The chain recombines TRBV2 with TRBJ1-1; TRBD1 matches at 7 bases. The CDR3 runs 13 residues. Germline CDR1 and CDR2: SNHLY and FYNNEI. After removal of 5 bases from V and 4 bases from J, the junction contained 4 bases not matched to a gene. The CDR3 nucleotides are TGTGCCAGCAGTTCCGACAGGGCCACTGAAGCTTTCTTT. Its translation is CASSSDRATEAFF.

This clone was seen once. The chain employs TRBV18 and TRBJ2-7; D unclear. The CDR3 loop spans 11 amino acids. CDR1 is KGHSH, CDR2 LQKENI, per germline. The V end was cut by 5 bases, the J end by 5 bases, with 7 bases between. The CDR3 sequence: CASSTRDEQYF. CDR3 coding DNA: TGTGCCAGCTCAACCCGGGACGAGCAGTACTTC.

V is TRBV6-5 and J is TRBJ2-1; a weak D match, TRBD2 (6 bases). CDR1 MNHEY and CDR2 SVGAGI come from the germline V gene. V gave up 5 bases and J gave up 6 bases, with 17 bases separating them. The CDR3 spans 15 residues. The CDR3 DNA reads TGTGCCAGCAGTGCCCTCGGGACTCGGAGCAATGAGCAGTTCTTC. This sequence encodes CASSALGTRSNEQFF.

The J gene is TRBJ2-3, the V gene TRBV10-3, with D possibly TRBD2 on 6 matching bases. This CDR3 contains 13 residues. Germline assignment: CDR1 ENHRY and CDR2 SYGVKD. Trimming shortened V by 8 bases and J by 6 bases, and 15 bases separated the two germline ends. This CDR3 is CAIADGEVDTQYF. The CDR3 DNA follows: TGTGCCATCGCAGACGGGGAGGTCGATACGCAGTATTTT.

The V gene is TRBV7-2, the J gene TRBJ2-3; D unresolved. The V gene's germline CDR1 is SGHTA and CDR2 FQGNSA. The CDR3 runs 15 residues. Trimming removed 1 base from V and 1 base from J, with 9 bases in between. CDR3 sequence reads: CASSLGVAGTDTQYF. CDR3 sequence (DNA): TGTGCCAGCAGCTTAGGCGTTGCGGGCACAGATACGCAGTATTTT.